The sample holds many counts of the clone carrying this T cell receptor (beta chain). Antigen unknown. CDR1 and CDR2 (germline): SGHNT, YENEEA. The ends were cut back, 1 base at V and 5 bases at J, with 6 bases in the middle. The CDR3 is 13 amino acids. Time point reported: newly diagnosed GD, antithyroid drugs for less than 3 months. RNA isolated from PBMCs was used to make the TCR library. All patients originated from an endocrinology department located in Xi'an, China. The sample originates from a study of regulatory T cells in long-lasting Graves disease. Overall study findings and caveats: The study found persistent patients shared more public clonotypes (roughly 3,000) than new patients (just over 950).

TCR beta libraries were built with iRepertoire HTBI primers and Arm-PCR of CDR3 regions. In the study's own analysis: Throughout the samples, researchers identified around 65 TRBV and approximately 15 TRBJ segments. TCRdb passed the multiplex PCR reads through MiXCR, listing each CDR3 protein once. For this entry, the V and J calls and clone size follow TCRdb and not the study's own pipeline. The sample includes some 230,000 distinct CDR3 sequences, approximately 20% seen only once; the top ten take roughly a fifth. The material was peripheral blood mononuclear cells (PBMCs), obtained at new diagnosis, from a patient treated with antithyroid drugs. The J gene is TRBJ2-1, the V gene TRBV11-3, with a weak D call TRBD2 (5 bases). This sequence originates from a female donor with Graves disease. The CDR3 DNA follows: TGTGCCAGCAGCTTAGGGACTCACAATGAGCAGTTCTTC. Translating it yields CASSLGTHNEQFF.